A selection of T cell receptor beta chains follows, all from one sample in a study of OX40 agonist ivuxolimab in advanced cancers. Sequencing was performed with immunoSEQ multiplex PCR; in TCRdb, only in-frame clones are kept and a portion is missing. The sample holds 65,000 to 85,000 clones, 80% to 95% seen once. This material consisted of CD4+ or CD8+ T cells sorted from blood, taken in a trial of the OX40 agonist ivuxolimab. The receptors were sampled from an adult with an advanced solid tumor such as melanoma, head and neck, liver or kidney cancer. Each CDR3 is given with its conserved first and last residue. The D gene is left open where the match is weak. Clone sizes are given selectively: once, few, many, or a class where the clone is expanded.

>-|12|TRBV5-1|-|TRBJ1-1
TGCGCCAGCAGCTTGACGGGAACTGAAGCTTTCTTT
CASSLTGTEAFF
>-|12|TRBV5-1|-|TRBJ2-1
TGCGCCAGCAGCTCGACGTATGGTGAGCAGTTCTTC
CASSSTYGEQFF
>-|15|TRBV12-5|-|TRBJ2-7
TGTGCTAGTGGTTTGGGGGCCGGCGGGGCCTACGAGCAGTACTTC
CASGLGAGGAYEQYF
>-|14|TRBV30|-|TRBJ2-5
TGTGCCTGGAGTGGAGCCGCGGGGTGGGAGACCCAGTACTTC
CAWSGAAGWETQYF
>-|15|TRBV4-2|-|TRBJ1-4
TGTGCCAGCGAGCCCGGTCACTCGTTAGGGAGGGAACTGTTTTTT
CASEPGHSLGRELFF
>-|13|TRBV27|few|TRBJ1-1
TGTGCCAGCAGTTATTCAGGGATGACTGAAGCTTTCTTT
CASSYSGMTEAFF
>-|14|TRBV10-3|-|TRBJ1-1
TGTGCCATCAGTGAGACCCCAAGGGACACTGAAGCTTTCTTT
CAISETPRDTEAFF
>-|13|TRBV2|once|TRBJ2-7
TGTGCCAGCAGTGGCCACGGTTCCTACGAGCAGTACTTC
CASSGHGSYEQYF
>-|15|TRBV5-6|-|TRBJ2-5
TGTGCCAGCAGCTTGGTCTCTCCGAGCGTGGAGACCCAGTACTTC
CASSLVSPSVETQYF
>TRBD1|15|TRBV9|-|TRBJ1-5
TGTGCCAGCAGCGGAGGGACAGGGTACAATCAGCCCCAGCATTTT
CASSGGTGYNQPQHF
>TRBD2|14|TRBV10-3|-|TRBJ2-7
TGTGCCATCAGTGGCGGAGGACTAGCACTCGAGCAGTACTTC
CAISGGGLALEQYF
>-|12|TRBV7-9|-|TRBJ2-7
TGTGCCAGCAGCCCCGGGCCCTACGAGCAGTACTTC
CASSPGPYEQYF
>TRBD1|13|TRBV7-3|-|TRBJ1-1
TGTGCCAGCAGCGGACAGGGGAACACTGAAGCTTTCTTT
CASSGQGNTEAFF
>-|13|TRBV19|-|TRBJ2-7
TGTGCCAGTACCCCCCCAGCGAGCTACGAGCAGTACTTC
CASTPPASYEQYF
>-|13|TRBV7-6|-|TRBJ2-7
TGTGCCAGCAGCATAGACCCCTTCTACGAGCAGTACTTC
CASSIDPFYEQYF
>-|16|TRBV27|once|TRBJ2-7
TGTGCCAGCAGCTTTTACGTGGGGGGCCTTATCTACGAGCAGTACTTC
CASSFYVGGLIYEQYF
>TRBD1|16|TRBV7-6|-|TRBJ1-4
TGTGCCAGCAGCCTCGCCGGGGGACAGGGACTTGAAAAACTGTTTTTT
CASSLAGGQGLEKLFF
>-|13|TRBV11-1|-|TRBJ1-2
TGTGCCAGCAGCTTGCCGGGAGGCTATGGCTACACCTTC
CASSLPGGYGYTF
>-|13|TRBV15|-|TRBJ2-2
TGTGCCACCAGCAGCCTAATGGCCGGGGAGCTGTTTTTT
CATSSLMAGELFF
>TRBD1|15|TRBV5-1|-|TRBJ1-4
TGCGCCAGCAGCGTGGACAGGGGGCAGTATGAAAAACTGTTTTTT
CASSVDRGQYEKLFF
>-|13|TRBV5-1|-|TRBJ2-7
TGCGCCAGCAGCTTCTCGGGGGTCTACGAGCAGTACTTC
CASSFSGVYEQYF
>-|16|TRBV4-3|-|TRBJ2-6
TGCGCCAGCAGCCAAGATTTGGCAATGGGGGCCAACGTCCTGACTTTC
CASSQDLAMGANVLTF
>-|13|TRBV5-4|-|TRBJ1-1
TGTGCCAGCAACCCGACAGGTTACACTGAAGCTTTCTTT
CASNPTGYTEAFF
>TRBD1|13|TRBV19|-|TRBJ2-7
TGTGCCAGTAGTCCAGGACAGGGCGCCGAGCAGTACTTC
CASSPGQGAEQYF
>-|11|TRBV7-6|-|TRBJ2-5
TGTGCCAGCAGCCACACGGAGACCCAGTACTTC
CASSHTETQYF
>-|14|TRBV5-6|once|TRBJ1-5
TGTGCCAGCAGCTCCGGGGGGGGCAATCAGCCCCAGCATTTT
CASSSGGGNQPQHF
>-|16|TRBV7-6|-|TRBJ2-7
TGTGCCAGCAGCTTAGAGGCAGGGTTATATACCTACGAGCAGTACTTC
CASSLEAGLYTYEQYF
>-|16|TRBV9|-|TRBJ2-7
TGTGCCAGCAGCCCACTCGGGGACTCTGGATACTACGAGCAGTACTTC
CASSPLGDSGYYEQYF
>-|12|TRBV10-2|-|TRBJ2-1
TGCGCCAGCAAACAGGGATGGAGTGAGCAGTTCTTC
CASKQGWSEQFF
>TRBD1|13|TRBV7-8|-|TRBJ1-1
TGTGCCACCCAGGGGGGCCTGGGCACTGAAGCTTTCTTT
CATQGGLGTEAFF
>-|14|TRBV14|few|TRBJ1-1
TGTGCCAGCAGCCAGAGCCCGACGGGGACTGAAGCTTTCTTT
CASSQSPTGTEAFF
>-|14|TRBV6-5|-|TRBJ1-2
TGTGCCAGCTCTCCGTTCCAGGGAAACTATGGCTACACCTTC
CASSPFQGNYGYTF
>-|13|TRBV6-1|-|TRBJ1-1
TGTGCCAGCAGTGAATGGCACAACGGTGAAGCTTTCTTT
CASSEWHNGEAFF
>-|13|TRBV29-1|medium-sized|TRBJ1-3
TGCAGCGTTCGGGCTTCGGCTGGAAACACCATATATTTT
CSVRASAGNTIYF
>TRBD1|11|TRBV7-9|-|TRBJ2-7
TGTGCCAGCGGTACAGGGGAGGAGCAGTACTTC
CASGTGEEQYF
>-|15|TRBV23-1|-|TRBJ1-1
TGCGCCAGCTTGCCTGGGTCTTCCATGAACACTGAAGCTTTCTTT
CASLPGSSMNTEAFF
>TRBD1|17|TRBV13|once|TRBJ2-1
TGTGCCAGCAGCCCACGCGGAGGACAGGGACCCTACAATGAGCAGTTCTTC
CASSPRGGQGPYNEQFF
>-|14|TRBV11-2|-|TRBJ2-5
TGTGCCAGCAGCCCCTGGACTGCCCAAGAGACCCAGTACTTC
CASSPWTAQETQYF
>TRBD1|14|TRBV6-5|-|TRBJ2-5
TGTGCCAGCACCAATTGGGACAGGGGAGGGACCCAGTACTTC
CASTNWDRGGTQYF
>-|12|TRBV5-8|-|TRBJ1-1
TGCGCCAGCAGCTTGGTTCGGGGCCAAGCTTTCTTT
CASSLVRGQAFF